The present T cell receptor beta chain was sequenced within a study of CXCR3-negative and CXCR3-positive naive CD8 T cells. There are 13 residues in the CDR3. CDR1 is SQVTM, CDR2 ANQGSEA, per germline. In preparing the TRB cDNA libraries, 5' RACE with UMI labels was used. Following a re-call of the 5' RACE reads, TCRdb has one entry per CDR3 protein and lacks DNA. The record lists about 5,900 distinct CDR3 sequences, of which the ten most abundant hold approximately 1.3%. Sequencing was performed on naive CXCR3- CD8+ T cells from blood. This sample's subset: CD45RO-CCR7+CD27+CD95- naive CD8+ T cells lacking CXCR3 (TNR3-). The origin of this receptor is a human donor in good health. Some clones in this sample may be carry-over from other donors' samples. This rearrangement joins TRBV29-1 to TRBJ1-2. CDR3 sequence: CSVRGGTDYGYTF.